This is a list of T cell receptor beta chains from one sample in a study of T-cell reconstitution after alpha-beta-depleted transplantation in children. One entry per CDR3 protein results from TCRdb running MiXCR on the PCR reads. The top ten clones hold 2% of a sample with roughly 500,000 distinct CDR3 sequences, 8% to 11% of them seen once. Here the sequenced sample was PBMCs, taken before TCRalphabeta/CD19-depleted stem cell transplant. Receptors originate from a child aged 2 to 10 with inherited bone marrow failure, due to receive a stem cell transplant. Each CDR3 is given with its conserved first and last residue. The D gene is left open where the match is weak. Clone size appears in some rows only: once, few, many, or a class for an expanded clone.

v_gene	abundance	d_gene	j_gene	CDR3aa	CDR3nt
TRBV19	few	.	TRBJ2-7	CAISEGPEQYF	TGTGCCATCTCGGAGGGCCCCGAGCAGTACTTC
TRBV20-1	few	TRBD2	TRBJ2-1	CSARAGGRGGENEQFF	TGCAGTGCTAGAGCTGGCGGGAGAGGTGGAGAGAATGAGCAGTTCTTC
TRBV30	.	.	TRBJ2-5	CAWSVLGSPKETQYF	TGTGCCTGGAGTGTATTGGGTTCCCCGAAAGAGACCCAGTACTTC
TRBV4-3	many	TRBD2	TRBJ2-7	CASSPGTQGLAGGVDEQYF	TGCGCCAGCAGCCCCGGGACGCAAGGTCTAGCGGGAGGAGTGGACGAGCAGTACTTC
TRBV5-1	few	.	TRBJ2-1	CASSLEGGLSFDEQFF	TGCGCCAGCAGCTTGGAGGGAGGACTATCCTTCGATGAGCAGTTCTTC
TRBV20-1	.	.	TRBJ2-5	CSASGGGIVQETQYF	TGCAGTGCTAGCGGGGGCGGGATCGTCCAAGAGACCCAGTACTTC
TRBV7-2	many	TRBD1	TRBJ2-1	CASSSGQAHNEQFF	TGTGCCAGCAGCTCGGGACAGGCCCACAATGAGCAGTTCTTC
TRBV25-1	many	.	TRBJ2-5	CASSPQFELQETQYF	TGTGCCAGCAGTCCCCAATTTGAGCTCCAAGAGACCCAGTACTTC
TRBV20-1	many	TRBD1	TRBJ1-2	CSAKPPLGDSGGYGYTF	TGCAGTGCTAAACCGCCGTTGGGGGATTCAGGGGGCTATGGCTACACCTTC
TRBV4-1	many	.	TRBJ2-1	CASSQDPAPGADEQFF	TGCGCCAGCAGCCAAGATCCCGCCCCCGGGGCGGATGAGCAGTTCTTC
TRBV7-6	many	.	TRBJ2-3	CASSSGGVWADTQYF	TGTGCCAGCAGCTCTGGGGGCGTTTGGGCAGATACGCAGTATTTT
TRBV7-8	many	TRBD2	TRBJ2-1	CASSLTGLGFYEQFF	TGTGCCAGCAGCTTAACGGGACTAGGATTTTATGAGCAGTTCTTC
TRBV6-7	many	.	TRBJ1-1	CASSYSDSTYTEAFF	TGTGCCAGCAGTTACTCGGACAGTACCTACACTGAAGCTTTCTTT
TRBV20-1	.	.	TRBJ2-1	CSATKTSLNEQFF	TGCAGTGCTACTAAGACTAGTCTCAATGAGCAGTTCTTC
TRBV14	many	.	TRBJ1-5	CASSQGPPFFSGNQPQHF	TGTGCCAGCAGCCAAGGGCCCCCATTTTTTAGTGGCAATCAGCCCCAGCATTTT
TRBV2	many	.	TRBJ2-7	CASRESGVYEQYF	TGTGCCAGCAGAGAATCAGGGGTCTACGAGCAGTACTTC
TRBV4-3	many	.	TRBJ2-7	CASSQDRLAPDEQYF	TGCGCCAGCAGCCAAGATAGGCTCGCCCCGGACGAGCAGTACTTC
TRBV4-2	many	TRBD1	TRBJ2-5	CASSQEDTGGIETQYF	TGTGCCAGCAGCCAAGAAGATACAGGGGGCATAGAGACCCAGTACTTC
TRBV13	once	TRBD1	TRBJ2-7	CASIIRDRGTHEQYF	TGTGCCAGCATCATCCGGGACAGGGGAACCCACGAGCAGTACTTC
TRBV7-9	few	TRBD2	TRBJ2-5	CASSFRTSERETQYF	TGTGCCAGCAGCTTTCGGACTAGCGAACGAGAGACCCAGTACTTC
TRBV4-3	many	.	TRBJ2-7	CASSQGRVSNYEQYF	TGCGCCAGCAGCCAGGGACGGGTCAGTAACTACGAGCAGTACTTC
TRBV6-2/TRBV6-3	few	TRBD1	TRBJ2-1	CASKGTAYNEQFF	TGTGCCAGCAAAGGGACAGCCTACAATGAGCAGTTCTTC
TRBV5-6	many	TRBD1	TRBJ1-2	CASSSTGDYYGYTF	TGTGCCAGCAGCTCGACAGGGGATTACTATGGCTACACCTTC
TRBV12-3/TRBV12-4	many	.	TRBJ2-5	CASSLRQLKTQYF	TGTGCCAGCAGTCTTAGACAGTTAAAGACCCAGTACTTC
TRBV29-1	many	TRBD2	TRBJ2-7	CSVVVRSGLAGTSYEQYF	TGCAGCGTTGTAGTACGGTCGGGACTAGCGGGTACCTCCTACGAGCAGTACTTC
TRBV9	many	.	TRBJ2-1	CASSVGGQGDLPWPWGISNEQFF	TGTGCCAGCAGCGTAGGGGGCCAGGGCGATCTTCCTTGGCCCTGGGGGATCTCTAATGAGCAGTTCTTC
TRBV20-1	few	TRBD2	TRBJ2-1	CSAKGLAGGHPTYNEQFF	TGCAGTGCTAAGGGACTAGCGGGAGGACATCCTACCTACAATGAGCAGTTCTTC
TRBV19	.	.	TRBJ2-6	CASSRAADSGANVLTF	TGTGCCAGTAGTCGGGCAGCGGACTCTGGGGCCAACGTCCTGACTTTC
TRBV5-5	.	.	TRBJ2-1	CASSLPAEYLYNEQFF	TGTGCCAGCAGCTTGCCAGCGGAGTACCTCTACAATGAGCAGTTCTTC
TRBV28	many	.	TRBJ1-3	CASSLWQDSGNTIYF	TGTGCCAGCAGTTTATGGCAGGACTCTGGAAACACCATATATTTT
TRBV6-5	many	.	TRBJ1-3	CASSYSIWGTSGNTIYF	TGTGCCAGCAGTTACTCGATTTGGGGGACCTCTGGAAACACCATATATTTT
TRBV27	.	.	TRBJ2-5	CASSPLTVQRETQYF	TGTGCCAGCAGTCCATTGACCGTCCAACGCGAGACCCAGTACTTC
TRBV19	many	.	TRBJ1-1	CASSTGTEAFF	TGTGCCAGTAGTACGGGAACTGAAGCTTTCTTT
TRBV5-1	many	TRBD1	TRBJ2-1	CASTGGGFYNEQFF	TGCGCCAGTACAGGGGGCGGCTTCTACAATGAGCAGTTCTTC
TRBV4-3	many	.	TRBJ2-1	CASSQEPGDNEQFF	TGCGCCAGCAGCCAAGAACCCGGAGACAATGAGCAGTTCTTC
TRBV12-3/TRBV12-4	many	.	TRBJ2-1	CASSFDSSSYNEQFF	TGTGCCAGCAGTTTCGACAGTAGCTCCTACAATGAGCAGTTCTTC
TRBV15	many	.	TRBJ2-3	CATTHPSTDTQYF	TGTGCCACCACACACCCAAGCACAGATACGCAGTATTTT
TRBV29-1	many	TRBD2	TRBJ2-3	CSVYPLANTDTQYF	TGCAGCGTTTACCCACTAGCGAACACAGATACGCAGTATTTT
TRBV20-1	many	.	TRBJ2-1	CSAREEWTNEQFF	TGCAGTGCTAGAGAAGAGTGGACCAATGAGCAGTTCTTC
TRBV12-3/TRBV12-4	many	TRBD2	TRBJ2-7	CASTTSGIYEQYF	TGTGCCAGCACCACTAGCGGGATTTACGAGCAGTACTTC
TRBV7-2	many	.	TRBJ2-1	CASSLAHQGFFDEQFF	TGTGCCAGCAGCTTAGCGCATCAGGGGTTTTTCGATGAGCAGTTCTTC
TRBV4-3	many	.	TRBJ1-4	CASSQDGRGSGKLFF	TGCGCCAGCAGCCAAGATGGTAGGGGGTCTGGAAAACTGTTTTTT
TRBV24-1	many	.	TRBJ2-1	CATSDFREPGLNEQFF	TGTGCCACCAGTGATTTCCGGGAGCCGGGTTTGAATGAGCAGTTCTTC
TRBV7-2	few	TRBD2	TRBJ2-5	CASSLAASGSRGETQYF	TGTGCCAGCAGCTTAGCTGCTAGCGGGAGTCGCGGGGAGACCCAGTACTTC
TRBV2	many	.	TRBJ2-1	CASSEQKQFF	TGTGCCAGCAGTGAGCAGAAGCAGTTCTTC
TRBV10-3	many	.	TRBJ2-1	CAISEGADYNEQFF	TGTGCCATCAGTGAGGGGGCGGATTACAATGAGCAGTTCTTC
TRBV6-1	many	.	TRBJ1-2	CASSRTDFYGYTF	TGTGCCAGCAGTAGGACAGACTTCTATGGCTACACCTTC
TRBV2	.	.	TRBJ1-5	CASSEGTAVEQPQHF	TGTGCCAGCAGTGAAGGGACAGCCGTTGAACAGCCCCAGCATTTT
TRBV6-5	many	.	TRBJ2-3	CASSPFPKLAQYF	TGTGCCAGCAGTCCTTTTCCCAAATTGGCGCAGTATTTT
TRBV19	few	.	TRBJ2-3	CASSIWRDTQYF	TGTGCCAGTAGTATATGGCGGGATACGCAGTATTTT
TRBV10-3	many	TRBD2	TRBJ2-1	CAISEDMLAGGGEQFF	TGTGCCATCAGTGAAGATATGCTAGCGGGAGGAGGTGAGCAGTTCTTC